What follows are 8 T cell receptor beta chains derived from one specimen sequenced in a study of T cell responses to AZD1222 COVID-19 vaccine. The method was immunoSEQ multiplex PCR; TCRdb's version includes in-frame clones alone and lacks a portion of them. The data contain about 140,000 clones, just under 95% of them singletons. The specimen comprised peripheral blood, sampled on day 0 of AZD1222 vaccination. The receptor source for this set is an adult in good health.

The V and J genes are TRBV5-1 and TRBJ2-7; TRBD1 matches at 7 bases. The junction had 12 bases not matched to a gene; V was cut back by 7 bases and J by 5 bases. Germline V CDR1 and CDR2: SGHRS, YFSETQ. This CDR3 spans 14 amino acids. The CDR3 loop reads CASRRENRGHEQYF. The CDR3 bases are TGCGCCAGCCGCCGAGAAAACAGGGGCCACGAGCAGTACTTC.

This clone was counted a single time. V is TRBV2 and J is TRBJ2-1, with 7 bases lining up with TRBD1. The V and J ends lost 9 bases and 4 bases, in that order; junction bases with no gene match: 12. CDR3 size: 15 residues. Germline lookup yields CDR1 SNHLY and CDR2 FYNNEI. CDR3: CASLPGQRFYNEQFF. Here the CDR3 DNA reads TGTGCCAGTCTACCGGGACAGAGATTTTACAATGAGCAGTTCTTC.

The genes are TRBV10-3 and TRBJ2-3, with D possibly TRBD2 on 6 matching bases. Germline V CDR1 and CDR2: ENHRY, SYGVKD. This CDR3 comprises 13 residues. V was pared by 10 bases and J by 5 bases, with 16 bases between. CDR3 residues: CATYTGGEDTQYF. CDR3 sequence (DNA): TGTGCCACCTATACTGGAGGGGAAGATACGCAGTATTTT.

The rearrangement links TRBV5-6 to TRBJ1-1; unclear D gene. V was cut by 3 bases and J by 3 bases, with 3 bases left in between. CDR1 and CDR2 from the germline V gene are SGHDT and YYEEEE. The CDR3 extends over 11 amino acids. The CDR3, as DNA: TGTGCCAGCAGCTCAGACACTGAAGCTTTCTTT. Translated, it gives CASSSDTEAFF.

V gene TRBV28 combines with J gene TRBJ1-2; D is unclear. The CDR3 consists of 14 residues. CDR1 is MDHEN and CDR2 is SYDVKM in the germline V gene. Trimming left V 5 bases short and J 2 bases short, with 12 bases between. The CDR3 spells CASSVYFSNYGYTF. For the CDR3, the DNA is TGTGCCAGCAGTGTTTATTTTTCGAACTATGGCTACACCTTC.

The chain carries TRBV12-5 and TRBJ2-4, with D unclear. The CDR3 consists of 12 residues. Looked up from germline, CDR1 is LGHNT and CDR2 is FRNRAP. V was clipped by 1 base and J by 10 bases, with 8 bases between them. The CDR3 bases are TGTGCTAGTGGTTTGGGGCATGGGATTCAGTACTTC. This codes for CASGLGHGIQYF. The whole variable domain, remainder taken from reference TRBV12-5 and TRBJ2-4, is DARVTQTPRHKVTEMGQEVTMRCQPILGHNTVFWYRQTMMQGLELLAYFRNRAPLDDSGMPKDRFSAEMPDATLATLKIQPSEPRDSAVYFCASGLGHGIQYFGAGTRLSVL.

V gene TRBV10-1 combines with J gene TRBJ2-5; TRBD2 matches 10 bases. This CDR3 comprises 15 residues. Germline V gives CDR1 WNHNN, CDR2 SYGVQD (reference sequence). V lost 6 bases to trimming and J lost 2 bases; unmatched junction nucleotides: 6. The CDR3 DNA sequence: TGCGCCAGCAGCCTAGCGGGGGCAGGGCAAGAGACCCAGTACTTC. This translates into CASSLAGAGQETQYF.

The genes are TRBV20-1 and TRBJ2-7, with a tentative D call TRBD1 (6 bases). Germline assignment: CDR1 DFQATT and CDR2 SNEGSKA (reference sequence). V lost 4 bases, J lost 5 bases, and 6 bases lay in between. The CDR3 runs 10 residues. Written as DNA, the CDR3 is TGCAGTGCTAACAGGGACGAGCAGTACTTC. Translation: CSANRDEQYF.